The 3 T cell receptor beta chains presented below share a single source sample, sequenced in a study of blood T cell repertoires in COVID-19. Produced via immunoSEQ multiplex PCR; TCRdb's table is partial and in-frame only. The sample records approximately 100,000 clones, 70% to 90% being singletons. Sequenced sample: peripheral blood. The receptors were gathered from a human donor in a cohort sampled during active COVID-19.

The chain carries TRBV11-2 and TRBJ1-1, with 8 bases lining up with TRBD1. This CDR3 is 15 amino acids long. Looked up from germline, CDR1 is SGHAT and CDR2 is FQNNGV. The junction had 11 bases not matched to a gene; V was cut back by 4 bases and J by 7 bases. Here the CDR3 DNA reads TGTGCCAGCAGCTCACACCGGGACAGGCTTATTGAAGCTTTCTTT. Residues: CASSSHRDRLIEAFF. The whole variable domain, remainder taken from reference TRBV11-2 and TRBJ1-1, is EAGVAQSPRYKIIEKRQSVAFWCNPISGHATLYWYQQILGQGPKLLIQFQNNGVVDDSQLPKDRFSAERLKGVDSTLKIQPAKLEDSAVYLCASSSHRDRLIEAFFGQGTRLTVV.

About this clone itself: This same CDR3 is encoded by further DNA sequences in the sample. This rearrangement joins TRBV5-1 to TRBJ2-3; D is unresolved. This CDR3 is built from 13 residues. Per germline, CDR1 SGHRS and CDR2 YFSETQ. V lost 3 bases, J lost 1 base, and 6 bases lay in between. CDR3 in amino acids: CASSSPGTDTQYF. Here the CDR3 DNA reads TGCGCCAGCAGCTCTCCGGGCACAGATACGCAGTATTTT.

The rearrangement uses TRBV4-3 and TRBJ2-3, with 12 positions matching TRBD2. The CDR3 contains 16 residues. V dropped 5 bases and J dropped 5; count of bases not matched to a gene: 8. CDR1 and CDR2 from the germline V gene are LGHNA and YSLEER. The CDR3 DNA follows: TGCGCCAGCAGCGACGGACTAGCGGGACTGCTAGATACGCAGTATTTT. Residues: CASSDGLAGLLDTQYF.